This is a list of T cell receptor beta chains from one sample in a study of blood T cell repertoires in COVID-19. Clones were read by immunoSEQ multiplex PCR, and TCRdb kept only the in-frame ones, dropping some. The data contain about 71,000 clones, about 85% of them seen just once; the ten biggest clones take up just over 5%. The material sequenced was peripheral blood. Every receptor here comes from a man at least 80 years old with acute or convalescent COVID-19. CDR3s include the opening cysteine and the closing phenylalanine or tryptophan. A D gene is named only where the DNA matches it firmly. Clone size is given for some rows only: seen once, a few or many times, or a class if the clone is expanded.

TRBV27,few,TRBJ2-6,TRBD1,CASSLTGSGANVLTF,TGTGCCAGCAGTCTGACAGGGTCTGGGGCCAACGTCCTGACTTTC
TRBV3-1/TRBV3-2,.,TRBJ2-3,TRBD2,CASSLSGGADTQYF,TGTGCCAGCAGCCTTAGCGGGGGAGCAGATACGCAGTATTTT
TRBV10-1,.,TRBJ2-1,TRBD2,CASNDAGGVNNEQFF,TGCGCCAGCAACGACGCGGGGGGGGTGAACAATGAGCAGTTCTTC
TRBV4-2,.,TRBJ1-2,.,CASSQGSGLYGYTF,TGTGCCAGCAGCCAAGGTTCAGGGCTCTATGGCTACACCTTC
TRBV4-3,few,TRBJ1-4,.,CASQFRENEKLFF,TGCGCCAGCCAGTTCCGGGAGAATGAAAAACTGTTTTTT
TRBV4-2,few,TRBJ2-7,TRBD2,CASSQGTSGDYEQYF,TGTGCCAGCAGCCAAGGAACTAGCGGGGACTACGAGCAGTACTTC
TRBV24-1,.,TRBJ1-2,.,CATSDLAVVRSGYTF,TGTGCCACCAGTGATTTGGCTGTGGTGCGGAGTGGCTACACCTTC
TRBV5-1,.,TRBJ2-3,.,CASSLAPTGMSTDTQYF,TGCGCCAGCAGCTTGGCCCCGACGGGGATGAGCACAGATACGCAGTATTTT
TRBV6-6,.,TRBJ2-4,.,CASSYPPGQRKNIQYF,TGTGCCAGCAGTTACCCGCCAGGCCAACGGAAAAACATTCAGTACTTC
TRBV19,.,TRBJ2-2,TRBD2,CASSRRLAASGAGELFF,TGTGCCAGTAGTAGGAGACTAGCGGCTAGCGGGGCCGGGGAGCTGTTTTTT
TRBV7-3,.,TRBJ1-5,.,CASSSNQPQHF,TGTGCCAGCAGTTCTAATCAGCCCCAGCATTTT
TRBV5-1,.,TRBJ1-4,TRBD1,CASSLQGGETNEKLFF,TGCGCCAGCAGCTTACAGGGGGGAGAGACTAATGAAAAACTGTTTTTT
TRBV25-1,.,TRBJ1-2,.,CASSGPRGGKYYGYTF,TGTGCCAGCAGCGGCCCAAGGGGGGGGAAGTACTATGGCTACACCTTC
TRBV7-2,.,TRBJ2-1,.,CASSLAGSGFNEQFF,TGTGCCAGCAGCTTAGCGGGTTCAGGGTTCAATGAGCAGTTCTTC
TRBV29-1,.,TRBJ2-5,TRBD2,CSVEAGTRTQYF,TGCAGCGTTGAAGCCGGGACTAGGACCCAGTACTTC
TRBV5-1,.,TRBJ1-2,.,CASSWEGSPDYGYTF,TGCGCCAGCAGCTGGGAGGGGAGCCCAGATTATGGCTACACCTTC
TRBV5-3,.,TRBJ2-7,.,CARSLQGGYEQYF,TGTGCCAGAAGTTTACAGGGTGGCTACGAGCAGTACTTC
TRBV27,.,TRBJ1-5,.,CASSSLQGRRPQHF,TGTGCCAGCAGTTCGTTACAGGGAAGACGGCCCCAGCATTTT
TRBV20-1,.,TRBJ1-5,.,CSAIDGSNQPQHF,TGCAGTGCTATTGACGGTAGCAATCAGCCCCAGCATTTT
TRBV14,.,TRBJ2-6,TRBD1,CASSPLFPGGRSGANVLTF,TGTGCCAGCAGCCCCCTATTTCCAGGGGGTCGCTCTGGGGCCAACGTCCTGACTTTC
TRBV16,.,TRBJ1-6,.,CASSQRGGARDSPLHF,TGTGCCAGCAGCCAAAGAGGGGGGGCGCGGGATTCACCCCTCCACTTT
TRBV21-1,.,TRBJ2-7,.,CATPLSNF,TGTGCCACCCCTCTATCGAATTTC
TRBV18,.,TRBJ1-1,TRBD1,CASSPPGGHTEAFF,TGTGCCAGCTCACCCCCAGGGGGTCACACTGAAGCTTTCTTT
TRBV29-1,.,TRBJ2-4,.,CSVDGDIQYF,TGCAGCGTTGATGGGGACATCCAGTACTTC
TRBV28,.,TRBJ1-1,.,CASSPRGTAFF,TGTGCCAGCAGTCCCAGGGGCACAGCTTTCTTT
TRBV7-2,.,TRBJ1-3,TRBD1,CASRTGFGNTIYF,TGTGCCAGCAGGACAGGGTTTGGAAACACCATATATTTT